This T cell receptor (beta chain) was captured in a study of T cells in Graves' hyperthyroidism and ophthalmopathy. Authors of the study amplified TCR beta CDR3 regions from RNA transcripts. The HTBI set primed first-round TCR CDR3 RT-PCR. TCRdb re-called the multiplex PCR reads through MiXCR, storing one row per CDR3 protein. The table shows some 600,000 distinct CDR3 sequences, with 14% occurring only once. This clonotype was found many times. Germline CDR1 and CDR2: DFQATT and SNEGSKA (reference sequence). Trimming took off 3 bases at V and 3 bases at J, with 14 bases between the two ends. This CDR3 comprises 14 residues.

This receptor was identified in a woman younger than 45 with Graves' hyperthyroidism that later progressed to Graves' ophthalmopathy. Input material: blood. J is TRBJ2-5 and V is TRBV20-1; D might be TRBD2 (6 bases). The DNA of the CDR3 is TGCAGTGCTAGCCTCTCGGGACTGGAAGAGACCCAGTACTTC. Amino acids: CSASLSGLEETQYF.